The TCR beta chain under discussion was sequenced for a study of T-cell memory formation after mild COVID-19. Whole-study findings and limits: Cross-reactive memory seemingly joined, as some responding clones were found in pre-infection memory. Among clones contracting day 15 to 85, CD4/CD8 was balanced, whereas later expanders leaned CD4+.

For this clonotype: The antigen is not known.

Amplification by 5'RACE using constant-segment primers produced TCR alpha and TCR beta cDNA libraries that carried sample barcodes and UMIs. TCRdb re-analysed the 5' RACE reads in MiXCR, keeping a single row per CDR3 protein. The sample has 250,000 to 350,000 distinct CDR3 sequences, more than 13% seen once. The sequence was collected from a man younger than 35 who had mild COVID-19 (a few samples of this study predate the infection). Cell type and time point are not known. Sequenced input: PBMCs or a T cell subset sorted from them (not recorded which).

The CDR3 is CATSPSLHEAFF. The DNA for the CDR3 is TGTGCCACCAGTCCTTCTCTCCATGAAGCTTTCTTT. V is TRBV15 and J is TRBJ1-1; D is uncertain. Germline loops: CDR1 LNHNV, CDR2 YYDKDF (reference sequence). The CDR3 loop spans 12 amino acids. Deletions cut 6 bases from V and 7 bases from J, with 12 bases between. Variable domain in full (rest from reference TRBV15 and TRBJ1-1): DAMVIQNPRYQVTQFGKPVTLSCSQTLNHNVMYWYQQKSSQAPKLLFHYYDKDFNNEADTPDNFQSRRPNTSFCFLDIRSPGLGDTAMYLCATSPSLHEAFFGQGTRLTVV.